This TCR beta chain derives from a study of tumor-infiltrating lymphocytes in oesophageal squamous cell carcinoma. The CDR3 has 14 residues. Trimming left V 1 base short and J 1 base short, with 7 bases between. CDR1 and CDR2 from the germline V gene are SGHVS and FNYEAQ. TCRdb called the PCR reads again in MiXCR, with one record for every CDR3 protein. The sample yields approximately 20,000 distinct CDR3 sequences, approximately 39% seen once. This clonotype was counted only a few times. This TCR was sampled from a male donor with esophageal squamous cell carcinoma. What was sequenced was esophageal tumor tissue. The chain uses TRBV7-6 and TRBJ2-5; D is undetermined. CDR3 sequence reads: CASSLGTGQETQYF. Written as DNA, the CDR3 is TGTGCCAGCAGCTTAGGGACGGGCCAAGAGACCCAGTACTTC. Drawing the rest from reference TRBV7-6 and TRBJ2-5, the complete variable domain is GAGVSQSPRYKVTKRGQDVALRCDPISGHVSLYWYRQALGQGPEFLTYFNYEAQQDKSGLPNDRFSAERPEGSISTLTIQRTEQRDSAMYRCASSLGTGQETQYFGPGTRLLVL.